Below are 18 T cell receptor beta chains sequenced from a single sample in a study of beta chain features in type 1 diabetes. Overall study findings and caveats: Within each of all four CD4+ subsets, Type 1 diabetes patients had TCRB CDR3s that were moderately but significantly shorter.

Expressed TCRB transcripts were sequenced because the isolated RNA had all been reverse transcribed beforehand. Data came from immunoSEQ multiplex PCR; TCRdb stores just in-frame clones and leaves some out. The sample has hundreds of thousands of clones; over 12% are singletons. The antigens of these receptors remain unknown. Input material: naive CD4+ T cells from blood. These receptors were obtained from a man between 18 and 29 years old with type 1 diabetes.

This clone was detected a few times. The chain carries TRBV7-6 and TRBJ2-7, with TRBD1 as a possible D gene (6 bases). The CDR3 is made up of 17 amino acids. Germline CDR1 is SGHVS and CDR2 is FNYEAQ. The V end lost 5 bases, the J end lost 2 bases, and 22 bases lay between the germline ends. The CDR3 DNA follows: TGTGCCAGCAGCGCCCGAGGGGGACACTCCGGGGCCTACGAGCAGTACTTC. Translated: CASSARGGHSGAYEQYF.

This clone has only a few counts. This chain links TRBV5-6 with TRBJ1-4; D unclear. V lost 2 bases and J lost 8, with 7 bases in between. The V gene's germline CDR1 is SGHDT and CDR2 YYEEEE. The CDR3 extends over 12 amino acids. Here the CDR3 DNA reads TGTGCCAGCAGCTTTCGGGAAGAAAAACTGTTTTTT. Protein: CASSFREEKLFF.

This clone has a handful of counts. The chain links TRBV6-5 to TRBJ1-1; no clear D gene. The germline V gene encodes CDR1 MNHEY and CDR2 SVGAGI. The CDR3 covers 10 residues. Trimming removed 9 bases from V and 4 bases from J, with 6 bases in between. The CDR3 loop is CASRGTEAFF. In nucleotides, the CDR3 is TGTGCCAGTCGGGGCACTGAAGCTTTCTTT.

This clone has just a few counts. The chain carries TRBV7-9 and TRBJ1-5; no reliable D call. V was cut by 5 bases and J by 6 bases, with 11 bases left in between. In germline, CDR1 is SEHNR, CDR2 FQNEAQ (reference sequence). The CDR3 loop spans 13 amino acids. The CDR3 DNA is TGTGCCAGCAGCCCCAGTCTTGGTCAGCCCCAGCATTTT. Translated: CASSPSLGQPQHF.

This clone was seen a handful of times. The chain has TRBV30 and TRBJ2-7; D tentatively fits TRBD1 or TRBD2 (5 bases each). V was shortened by 2 bases and J by 6 bases, with 17 bases between the two germline ends. Germline CDR1 GTSNPN, CDR2 SVGIG (reference sequence). The length of the CDR3 is 14 residues. The DNA for the CDR3 is TGTGCCTGGAGTCCAGGGTCGTGGGAGTCCGAGCAGTACTTC. It specifies CAWSPGSWESEQYF.

This clone was seen a handful of times. This rearrangement joins TRBV7-2 to TRBJ1-2, with D possibly being TRBD1 (6 bases). Looked up from germline, CDR1 is SGHTA and CDR2 is FQGNSA. V lost 4 bases and J lost 7, with 19 bases in between. CDR3 size: 15 residues. In DNA, the CDR3 is TGTGCCAGCAGCTCCCTCCCTGGGCAGGGGAGTGGCTACACCTTC. Translating gives CASSSLPGQGSGYTF.

V usage is TRBV4-2 and J usage is TRBJ2-7; TRBD2 matches 9 bases. V dropped 1 base and J dropped 2; count of bases not matched to a gene: 6. Germline CDR1 and CDR2: LGHNA and YNFKEQ. The CDR3 length is 16 residues. CDR3 bases: TGTGCCAGCAGCCAAGTAACGGCGGGGGGGCCCTACGAGCAGTACTTC. Protein sequence: CASSQVTAGGPYEQYF.

A few counts support this clone. This chain uses TRBV2 with TRBJ2-1, with 9 positions matching TRBD2. The V gene end was trimmed by 11 bases and the J gene end by 5 bases; junction bases not matched to a gene: 7. Germline loops: CDR1 SNHLY, CDR2 FYNNEI. This CDR3 is 13 amino acids long. Here the CDR3 reads CASRPSGNNEQFF. The CDR3 coding sequence is TGTGCCTCTCGGCCTAGCGGGAACAATGAGCAGTTCTTC.

The CDR3 DNA is TGTGCCAGCAGTGAAGGACCCAGGCCCGATGAGCAGTTCTTC. Encoded protein: CASSEGPRPDEQFF. The chain joins TRBV6-5 to TRBJ2-1; D uncertain. V shed 5 bases and J shed 8 bases, with 16 bases lying between them. The CDR3 totals 14 residues. Germline V gene lookup returns CDR1 MNHEY and CDR2 SVGAGI.

For this clone: Since a much larger clone is just one base distant, this may be a read error. The chain employs TRBV7-9 and TRBJ2-1; D unresolved. The CDR3 has 13 amino acids. V shed 5 bases and J shed 0 bases, with 5 bases lying between them. Germline loops: CDR1 SEHNR, CDR2 FQNEAQ (reference sequence). In DNA, the CDR3 is TGTGCCAGCAGCCCGAGCTCCTACAATGAGCAGTTCTTC. It is translated as CASSPSSYNEQFF.

The sample holds a few counts of this clone. The rearrangement uses TRBV25-1 and TRBJ1-4; possibly TRBD1 for D (5 bases). Trimming pared 5 bases from V and 6 bases from J, leaving 10 bases between. The CDR3 sequence is 13 residues long. Germline CDR1 is MGHDK and CDR2 is SYGVNS. This CDR3 reads CASSSQGHEKLFF. CDR3 sequence (DNA): TGTGCCAGCAGTTCCCAGGGTCATGAAAAACTGTTTTTT.

A few counts support this clone. The chain joins TRBV11-2 to TRBJ2-5; 12 bases agree with TRBD2. CDR3 length: 16 residues. Germline values: CDR1 SGHAT, CDR2 FQNNGV. The J segment lost 4 bases and the V segment lost 5 bases, leaving 8 bases of the junction unmatched. The CDR3 sequence is CASSPLTSGSRETQYF. CDR3 DNA: TGTGCCAGCAGCCCACTGACTAGCGGGAGTAGAGAGACCCAGTACTTC.

This clone was observed a handful of times. The chain is built from TRBV14 and TRBJ2-1, with D maybe TRBD2 (5 bases). CDR3 length equals 19 residues. Germline loops: CDR1 SGHDN, CDR2 FVKESK. The V end lost 3 bases, the J end lost 0 bases, and 21 bases lay between the germline ends. The CDR3 is CASSHNRRLSGSSYNEQFF. The CDR3, as DNA: TGTGCCAGCAGCCACAATCGCCGACTGTCGGGAAGCTCCTACAATGAGCAGTTCTTC.

Only a few counts were recorded for this clone. The chain is built from TRBV14 and TRBJ2-1, with 8 bases lining up with TRBD2. Germline V gives CDR1 SGHDN, CDR2 FVKESK. The CDR3 is 16 amino acids. Trimming took 1 base from V and 4 from J; bases not matched to a gene: 6. CDR3 coding DNA: TGTGCCAGCAGCCAAGTCTTCAGACTAGCGTACAATGAGCAGTTCTTC. Its translation: CASSQVFRLAYNEQFF.

The chain employs TRBV10-3 and TRBJ2-7; D is possibly TRBD1 (5 bases). This CDR3 comprises 13 residues. V was pared by 2 bases and J by 3 bases, with 8 bases between. Per the germline V gene, CDR1 is ENHRY and CDR2 is SYGVKD. Written as DNA, the CDR3 is TGTGCCATCAGTGAGGGACAAGTCTACGAGCAGTACTTC. It encodes CAISEGQVYEQYF.

The rearrangement links TRBV5-1 to TRBJ2-3; 12 bases are a match to TRBD2. V was pared by 6 bases and J by 6 bases, with 5 bases of the junction left unmatched. This CDR3 has 14 residues. From germline, CDR1 is SGHRS and CDR2 YFSETQ. This chain's CDR3 is CASKTSGSADTQYF. In nucleotides, the CDR3 is TGCGCCAGCAAGACTAGCGGGAGTGCGGATACGCAGTATTTT.

This clone was recorded once. The rearrangement links TRBV25-1 to TRBJ1-5; 10 nucleotides agree with TRBD1. Trimming at V came to 4 bases and at J to 3 bases, leaving 6 bases not matched to a gene. This CDR3 comprises 16 residues. Germline loops: CDR1 MGHDK, CDR2 SYGVNS. This CDR3 reads CASSGWTGGFNQPQHF. As DNA, the CDR3 is TGTGCCAGCAGTGGTTGGACAGGGGGATTCAATCAGCCCCAGCATTTT.

This sequence joins TRBV20-1 and TRBJ2-7, with D uncertain. Trimming shortened V by 6 bases and J by 5 bases, and 11 bases separated the two germline ends. The CDR3 is made up of 11 amino acids. Germline values: CDR1 DFQATT, CDR2 SNEGSKA (reference sequence). This chain's CDR3 is CSASSYHEQYF. Here the CDR3 DNA reads TGCAGTGCCTCTAGTTACCACGAGCAGTACTTC.